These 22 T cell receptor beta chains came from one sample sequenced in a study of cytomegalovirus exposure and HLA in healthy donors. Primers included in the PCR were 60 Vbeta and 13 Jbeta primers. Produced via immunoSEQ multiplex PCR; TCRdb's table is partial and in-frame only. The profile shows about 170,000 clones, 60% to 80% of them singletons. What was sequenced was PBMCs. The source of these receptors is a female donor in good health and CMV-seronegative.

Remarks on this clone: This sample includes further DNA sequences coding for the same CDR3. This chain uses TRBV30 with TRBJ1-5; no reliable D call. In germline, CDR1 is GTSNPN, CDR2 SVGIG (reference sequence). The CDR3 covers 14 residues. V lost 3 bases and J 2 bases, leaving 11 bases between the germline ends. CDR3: CAWSVGSGNQPQHF. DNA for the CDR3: TGTGCCTGGAGCGTAGGGAGCGGCAATCAGCCCCAGCATTTT.

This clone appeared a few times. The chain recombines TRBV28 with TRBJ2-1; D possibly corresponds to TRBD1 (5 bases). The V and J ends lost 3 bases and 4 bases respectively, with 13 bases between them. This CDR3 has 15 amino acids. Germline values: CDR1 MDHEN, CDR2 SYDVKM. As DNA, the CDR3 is TGTGCCAGCAGTTTGGTGACAGAACCGTACAATGAGCAGTTCTTC. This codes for CASSLVTEPYNEQFF.

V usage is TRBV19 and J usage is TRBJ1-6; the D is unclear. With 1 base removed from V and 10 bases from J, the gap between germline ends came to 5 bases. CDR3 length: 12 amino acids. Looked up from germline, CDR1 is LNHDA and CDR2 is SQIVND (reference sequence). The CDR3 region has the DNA TGTGCCAGTAGTATAGCGGGATCACCCCTCCACTTT. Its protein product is CASSIAGSPLHF.

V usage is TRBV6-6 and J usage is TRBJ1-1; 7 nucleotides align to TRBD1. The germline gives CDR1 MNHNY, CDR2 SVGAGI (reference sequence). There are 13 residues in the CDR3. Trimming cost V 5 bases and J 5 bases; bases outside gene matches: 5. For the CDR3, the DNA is TGTGCCAGCAGTCGACAGGGTGGAACTGAAGCTTTCTTT. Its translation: CASSRQGGTEAFF.

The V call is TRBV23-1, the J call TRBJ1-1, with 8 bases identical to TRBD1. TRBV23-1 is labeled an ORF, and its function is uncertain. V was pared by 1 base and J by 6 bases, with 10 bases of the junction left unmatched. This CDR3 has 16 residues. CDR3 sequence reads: CASSQYQDREFAEAFF. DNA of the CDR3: TGCGCCAGCAGTCAATATCAGGACAGGGAATTCGCTGAAGCTTTCTTT.

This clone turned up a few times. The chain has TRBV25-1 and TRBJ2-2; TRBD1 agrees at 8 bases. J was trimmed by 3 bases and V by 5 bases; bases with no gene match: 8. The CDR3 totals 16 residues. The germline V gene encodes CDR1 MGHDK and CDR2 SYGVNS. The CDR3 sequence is CASSTQGAQDTGELFF. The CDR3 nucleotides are TGTGCCAGCAGTACCCAGGGGGCGCAAGACACCGGGGAGCTGTTTTTT.

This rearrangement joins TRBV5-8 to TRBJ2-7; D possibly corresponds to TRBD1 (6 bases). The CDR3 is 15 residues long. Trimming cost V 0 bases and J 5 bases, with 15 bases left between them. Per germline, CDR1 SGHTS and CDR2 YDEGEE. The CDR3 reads CASSLVVGAAHEQYF. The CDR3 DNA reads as TGTGCCAGCAGCTTGGTTGTGGGGGCCGCGCACGAGCAGTACTTC.

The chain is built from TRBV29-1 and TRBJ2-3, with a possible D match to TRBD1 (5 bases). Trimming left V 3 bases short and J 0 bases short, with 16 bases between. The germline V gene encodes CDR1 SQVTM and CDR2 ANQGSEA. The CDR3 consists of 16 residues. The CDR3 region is CSVDDSLLSSTDTQYF. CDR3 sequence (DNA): TGCAGCGTTGATGACAGTCTACTCTCTAGCACAGATACGCAGTATTTT.

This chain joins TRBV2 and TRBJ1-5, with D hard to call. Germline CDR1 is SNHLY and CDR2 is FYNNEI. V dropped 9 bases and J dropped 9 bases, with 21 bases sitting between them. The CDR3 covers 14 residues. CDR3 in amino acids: CARKSRRASRPQHF. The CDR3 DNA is TGTGCCAGGAAATCGAGGAGGGCGTCGCGGCCCCAGCATTTT.

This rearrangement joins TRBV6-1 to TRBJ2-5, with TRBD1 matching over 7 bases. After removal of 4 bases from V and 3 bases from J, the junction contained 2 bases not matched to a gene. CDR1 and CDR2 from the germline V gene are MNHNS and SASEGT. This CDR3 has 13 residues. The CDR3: CASSGGTEETQYF. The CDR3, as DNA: TGTGCCAGCAGTGGTGGGACAGAAGAGACCCAGTACTTC.

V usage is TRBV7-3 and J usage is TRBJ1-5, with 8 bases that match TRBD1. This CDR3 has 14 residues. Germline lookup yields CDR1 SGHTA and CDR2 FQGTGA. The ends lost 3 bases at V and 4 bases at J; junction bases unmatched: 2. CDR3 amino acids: CASSLDRANQPQHF. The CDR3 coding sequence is TGTGCCAGCAGCTTGGACAGGGCTAATCAGCCCCAGCATTTT.

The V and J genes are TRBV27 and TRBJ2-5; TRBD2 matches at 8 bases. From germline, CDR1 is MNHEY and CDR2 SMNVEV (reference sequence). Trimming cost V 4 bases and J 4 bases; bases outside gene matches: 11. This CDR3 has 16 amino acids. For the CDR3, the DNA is TGTGCCAGCAGTTCCTCGGGGGGGATTCCGATAGAGACCCAGTACTTC. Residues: CASSSSGGIPIETQYF.

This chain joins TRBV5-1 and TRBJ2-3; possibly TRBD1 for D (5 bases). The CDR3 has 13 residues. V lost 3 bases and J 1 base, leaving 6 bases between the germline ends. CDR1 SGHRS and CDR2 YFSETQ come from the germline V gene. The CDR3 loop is CASSSQGTDTQYF. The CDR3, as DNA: TGCGCCAGCAGCTCACAGGGCACAGATACGCAGTATTTT.

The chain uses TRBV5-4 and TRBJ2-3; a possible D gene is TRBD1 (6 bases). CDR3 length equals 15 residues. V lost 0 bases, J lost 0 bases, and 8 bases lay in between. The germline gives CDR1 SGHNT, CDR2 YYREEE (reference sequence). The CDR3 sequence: CASSLVGASTDTQYF. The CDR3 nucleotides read TGTGCCAGCAGCTTGGTGGGGGCTAGCACAGATACGCAGTATTTT.

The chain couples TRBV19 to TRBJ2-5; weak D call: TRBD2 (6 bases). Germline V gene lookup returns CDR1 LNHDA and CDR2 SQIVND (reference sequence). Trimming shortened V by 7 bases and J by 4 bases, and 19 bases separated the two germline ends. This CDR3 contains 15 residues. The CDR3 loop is CASTETVGGGETQYF. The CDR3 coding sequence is TGTGCCAGTACCGAGACGGTTGGGGGAGGAGAGACCCAGTACTTC.

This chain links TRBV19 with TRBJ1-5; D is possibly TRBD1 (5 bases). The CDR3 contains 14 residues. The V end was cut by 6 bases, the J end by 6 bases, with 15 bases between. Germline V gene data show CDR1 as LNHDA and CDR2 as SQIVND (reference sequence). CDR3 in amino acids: CASSGGRGGQPQHF. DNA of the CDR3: TGTGCCAGTAGCGGGGGAAGGGGCGGTCAGCCCCAGCATTTT.

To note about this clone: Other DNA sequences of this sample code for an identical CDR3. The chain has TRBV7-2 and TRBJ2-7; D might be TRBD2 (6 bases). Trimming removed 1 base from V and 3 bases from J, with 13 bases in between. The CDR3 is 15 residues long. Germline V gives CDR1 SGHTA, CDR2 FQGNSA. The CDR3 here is CASSLGTGESYEQYF. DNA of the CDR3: TGTGCCAGCAGCTTAGGGACGGGGGAGAGCTACGAGCAGTACTTC. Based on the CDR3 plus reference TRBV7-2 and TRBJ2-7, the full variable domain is GAGVSQSPSNKVTEKGKDVELRCDPISGHTALYWYRQSLGQGLEFLIYFQGNSAPDKSGLPSDRFSAERTGGSVSTLTIQRTQQEDSAVYLCASSLGTGESYEQYFGPGTRLTVT.

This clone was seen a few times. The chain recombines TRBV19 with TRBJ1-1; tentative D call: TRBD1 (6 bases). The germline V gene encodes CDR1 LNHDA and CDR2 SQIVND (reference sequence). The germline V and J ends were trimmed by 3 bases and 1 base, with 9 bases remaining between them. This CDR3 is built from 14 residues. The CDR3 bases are TGTGCCAGTAGTATCAAGGACAGGAACACTGAAGCTTTCTTT. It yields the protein CASSIKDRNTEAFF.

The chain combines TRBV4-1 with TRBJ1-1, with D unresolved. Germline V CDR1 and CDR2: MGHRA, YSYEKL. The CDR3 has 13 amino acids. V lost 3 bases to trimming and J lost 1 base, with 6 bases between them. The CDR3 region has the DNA TGCGCCAGCAGCCAGATAGAGAACACTGAAGCTTTCTTT. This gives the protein CASSQIENTEAFF.

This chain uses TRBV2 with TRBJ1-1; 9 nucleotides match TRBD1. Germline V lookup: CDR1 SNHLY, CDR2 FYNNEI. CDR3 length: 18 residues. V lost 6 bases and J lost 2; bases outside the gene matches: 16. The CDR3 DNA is TGTGCCAGCAGGACGGGACAGGGAATGATTAATATTAACACTGAAGCTTTCTTT. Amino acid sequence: CASRTGQGMININTEAFF.

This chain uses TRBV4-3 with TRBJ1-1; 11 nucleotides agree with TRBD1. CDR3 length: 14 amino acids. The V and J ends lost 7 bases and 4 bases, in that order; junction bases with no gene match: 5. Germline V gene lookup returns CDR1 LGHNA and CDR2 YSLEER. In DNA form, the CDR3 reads TGCGCCAGCACCGTGGGACAGGGGGTCACTGAAGCTTTCTTT. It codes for CASTVGQGVTEAFF.

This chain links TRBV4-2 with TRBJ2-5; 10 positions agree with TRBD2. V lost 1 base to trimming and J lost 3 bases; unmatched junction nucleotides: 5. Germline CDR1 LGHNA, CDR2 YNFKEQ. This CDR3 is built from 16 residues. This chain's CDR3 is CASSQALAGAEETQYF. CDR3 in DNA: TGTGCCAGCAGCCAAGCTCTAGCGGGAGCGGAAGAGACCCAGTACTTC.